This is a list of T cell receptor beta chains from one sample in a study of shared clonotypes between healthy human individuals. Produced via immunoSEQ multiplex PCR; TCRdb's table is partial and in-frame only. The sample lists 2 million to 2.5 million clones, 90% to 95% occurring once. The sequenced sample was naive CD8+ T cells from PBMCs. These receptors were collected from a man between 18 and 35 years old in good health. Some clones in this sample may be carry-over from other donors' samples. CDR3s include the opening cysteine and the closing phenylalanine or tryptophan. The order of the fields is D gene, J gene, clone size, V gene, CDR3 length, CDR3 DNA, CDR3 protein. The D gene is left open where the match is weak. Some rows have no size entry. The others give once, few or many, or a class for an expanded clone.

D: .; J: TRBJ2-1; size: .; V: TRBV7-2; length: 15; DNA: TGTGCCAGCAGCCGCTACAGGAATTCTAACAATGAGCAGTTCTTC; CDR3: CASSRYRNSNNEQFF
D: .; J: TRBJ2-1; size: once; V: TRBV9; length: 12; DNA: TGTGCCAGCAGCGTAAACGATGATGAGCAGTTCTTC; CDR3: CASSVNDDEQFF
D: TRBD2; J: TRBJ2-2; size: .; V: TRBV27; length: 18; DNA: TGTGCCAGCAGGCCCCTAGCGGGAGTAAGACTAGACACCGGGGAGCTGTTTTTT; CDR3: CASRPLAGVRLDTGELFF
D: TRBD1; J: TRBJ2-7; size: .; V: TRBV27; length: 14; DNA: TGTGCCAGCAGTTTAGGGACAGGGTCTTACGAGCAGTACTTC; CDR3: CASSLGTGSYEQYF
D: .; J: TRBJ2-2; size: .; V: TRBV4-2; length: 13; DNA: TGTGCCAGCAGCCATTTTGCCCCCGGGGAGCTGTTTTTT; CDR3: CASSHFAPGELFF
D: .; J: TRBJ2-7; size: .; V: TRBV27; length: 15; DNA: TGTGCCAGCAGTACCCTAGGGGGAGCGCTCTGGGAGCAGTACTTC; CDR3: CASSTLGGALWEQYF
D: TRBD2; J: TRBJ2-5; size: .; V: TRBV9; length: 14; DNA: TGTGCCAGCAGCTTTAGCGGGAGGGAGGAGACCCAGTACTTC; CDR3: CASSFSGREETQYF
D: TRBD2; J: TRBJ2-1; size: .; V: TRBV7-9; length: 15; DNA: TGTGCCAGCAGCCCCCGGACTAGCGGGAACAATGAGCAGTTCTTC; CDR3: CASSPRTSGNNEQFF
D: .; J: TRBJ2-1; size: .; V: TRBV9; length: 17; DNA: TGTGCCAGCAGCGTAGGGGGTGGGCGCTCGGCCTACAATGAGCAGTTCTTC; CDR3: CASSVGGGRSAYNEQFF
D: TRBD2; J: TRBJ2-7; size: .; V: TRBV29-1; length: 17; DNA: TGCAGCGCCGCGGGACTAGCGGGAGGCTGGGGCTCCTACGAGCAGTACTTC; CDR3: CSAAGLAGGWGSYEQYF
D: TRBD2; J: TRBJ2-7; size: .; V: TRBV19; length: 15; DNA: TGTGCCAGTAGTATACGGACTAGCGGGAACTACGAGCAGTACTTC; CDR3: CASSIRTSGNYEQYF
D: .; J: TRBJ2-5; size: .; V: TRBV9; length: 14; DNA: TGTGCCAGCAGCGTAGGAGGGGGAGGGGAGACCCAGTACTTC; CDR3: CASSVGGGGETQYF
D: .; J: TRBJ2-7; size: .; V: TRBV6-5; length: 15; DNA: TGTGCCAGCAGTCCCACCCTCGAGGGCGTGAGCGAGCAGTACTTC; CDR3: CASSPTLEGVSEQYF
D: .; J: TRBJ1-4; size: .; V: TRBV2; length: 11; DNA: TGTGCCAGCAGTGAAGGGGCTAAACTGTTTTTT; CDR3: CASSEGAKLFF
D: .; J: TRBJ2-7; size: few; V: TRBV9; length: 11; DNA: TGTGCCAGCAGCGTAGGGTCCGAGCAGTACTTC; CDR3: CASSVGSEQYF
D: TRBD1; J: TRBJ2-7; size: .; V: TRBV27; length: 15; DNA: TGTGCCAGCAGTCTATCTACAGGGGGCTATTACGAGCAGTACTTC; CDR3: CASSLSTGGYYEQYF
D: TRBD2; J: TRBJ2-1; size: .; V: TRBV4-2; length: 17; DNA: TGTGCCAGCAGCCAAGATCTTGCGGCGGGAGGGCTAAATGAGCAGTTCTTC; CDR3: CASSQDLAAGGLNEQFF
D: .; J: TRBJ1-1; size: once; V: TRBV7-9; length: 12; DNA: TGTGCCAGCAGCGTCATCAACACTGAAGCTTTCTTT; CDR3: CASSVINTEAFF
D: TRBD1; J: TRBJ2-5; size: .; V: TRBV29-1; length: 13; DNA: TGCAGCGTGTGCCCCGGGACAGGGGAGACCCAGTACTTC; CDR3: CSVCPGTGETQYF
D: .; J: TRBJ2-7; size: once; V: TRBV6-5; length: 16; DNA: TGTGCCAGCAGTTACTCGGCAGGGCCCTCTACCTACGAGCAGTACTTC; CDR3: CASSYSAGPSTYEQYF
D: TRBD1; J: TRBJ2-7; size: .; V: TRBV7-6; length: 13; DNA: TGTGCCAGCAGCTGGGGACAGGGAAGAGAGCAGTACTTC; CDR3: CASSWGQGREQYF
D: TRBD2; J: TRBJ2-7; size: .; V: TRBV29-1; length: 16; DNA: TGCAGCGTTGAAGGGACCGAGACTAGCGGGATCAACGAGCAGTACTTC; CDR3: CSVEGTETSGINEQYF
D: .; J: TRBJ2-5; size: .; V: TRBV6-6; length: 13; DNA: TGTGCCAGCAGTGATGGGGAAGTTGGGACCCAGTACTTC; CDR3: CASSDGEVGTQYF
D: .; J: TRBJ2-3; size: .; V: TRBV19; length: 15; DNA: TGTGCCAGTAGTATCCGGGACGGTCTCACAGATACGCAGTATTTT; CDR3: CASSIRDGLTDTQYF
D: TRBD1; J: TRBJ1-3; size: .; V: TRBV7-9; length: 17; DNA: TGTGCCAGCAGCTCGACAGGGCTAATTCACTCTGGAAACACCATATATTTT; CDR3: CASSSTGLIHSGNTIYF
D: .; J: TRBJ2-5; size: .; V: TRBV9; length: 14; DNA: TGTGCCAGCAGCGTTTCAGGATTTCAAGAGACCCAGTACTTC; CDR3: CASSVSGFQETQYF
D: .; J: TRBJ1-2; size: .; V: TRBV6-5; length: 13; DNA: TGTGCCAGCAGTTACTCGCTGTATTCTGGCTACACCTTC; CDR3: CASSYSLYSGYTF
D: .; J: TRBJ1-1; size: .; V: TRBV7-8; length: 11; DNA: TGTGCCAGCAGTGGGGGACTTGAAGCTTTCTTT; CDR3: CASSGGLEAFF
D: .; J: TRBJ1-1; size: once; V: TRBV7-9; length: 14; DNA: TGTGCCAGCAGCTTAGGGGACGGGACCCCTGAAGCTTTCTTT; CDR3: CASSLGDGTPEAFF
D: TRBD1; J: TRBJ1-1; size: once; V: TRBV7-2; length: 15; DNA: TGTGCCAGCAGCCTACAGGGGGCCGGGAACACTGAAGCTTTCTTT; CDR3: CASSLQGAGNTEAFF
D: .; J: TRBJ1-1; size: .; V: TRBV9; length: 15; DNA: TGTGCCAGCAGCCCCCGGACAGTGGGGAGCACTGAAGCTTTCTTT; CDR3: CASSPRTVGSTEAFF
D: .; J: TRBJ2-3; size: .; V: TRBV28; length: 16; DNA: TGTGCCAGCAGTCCTTCCCCAGCGATTAGCACAGATACGCAGTATTTT; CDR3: CASSPSPAISTDTQYF
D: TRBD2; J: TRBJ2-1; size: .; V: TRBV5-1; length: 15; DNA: TGCGCCAGCAGCATAGCGGGATTTACAATCAATGAGCAGTTCTTC; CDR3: CASSIAGFTINEQFF
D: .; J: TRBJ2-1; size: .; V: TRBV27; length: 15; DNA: TGTGCCAGCACCTTCGGGACACTAGGCTACAATGAGCAGTTCTTC; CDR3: CASTFGTLGYNEQFF
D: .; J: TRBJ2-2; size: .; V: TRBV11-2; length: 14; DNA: TGTGCCAGCAGCTTAGGACAGAACACCGGGGAGCTGTTTTTT; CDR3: CASSLGQNTGELFF
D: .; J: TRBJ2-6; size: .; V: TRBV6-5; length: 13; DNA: TGTGCCAGCTTGCCCAGAGGGGCCAACGTCCTGACTTTC; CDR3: CASLPRGANVLTF
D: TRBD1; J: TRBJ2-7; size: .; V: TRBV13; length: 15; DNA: TGTGCCAGCAGCACGACAGGGGCGAGCTCCTACGAGCAGTACTTC; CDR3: CASSTTGASSYEQYF
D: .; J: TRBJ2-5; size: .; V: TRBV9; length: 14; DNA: TGTGCCAGCAGCGTCTCCGGCACCGAAGAGACCCAGTACTTC; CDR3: CASSVSGTEETQYF
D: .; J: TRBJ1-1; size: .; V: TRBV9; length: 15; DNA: TGTGCCAGCAGCGTCCAGGGGAGGGTGAACACTGAAGCTTTCTTT; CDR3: CASSVQGRVNTEAFF
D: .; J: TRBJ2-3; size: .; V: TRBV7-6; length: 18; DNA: TGTGCCAGCAGCCCCTCGGCGGTGTGGGCCGAGAGCACAGATACGCAGTATTTT; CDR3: CASSPSAVWAESTDTQYF
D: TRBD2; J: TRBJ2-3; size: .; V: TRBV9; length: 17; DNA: TGTGCCAGCAGCGTAGCTGAATTCCGGGAGGGGGGAGATACGCAGTATTTT; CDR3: CASSVAEFREGGDTQYF
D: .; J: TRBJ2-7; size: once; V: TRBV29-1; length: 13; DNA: TGCAGCGTTGAGCACGGAGTCCCCTACGAGCAGTACTTC; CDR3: CSVEHGVPYEQYF
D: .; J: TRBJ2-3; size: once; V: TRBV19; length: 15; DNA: TGTGCCAGTAGTATAGCTACATTTAGCACAGATACGCAGTATTTT; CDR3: CASSIATFSTDTQYF
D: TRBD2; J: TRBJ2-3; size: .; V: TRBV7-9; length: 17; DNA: TGTGCCAGCAGCGGGGGGACTAGCGGGGCTAGCACAGATACGCAGTATTTT; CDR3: CASSGGTSGASTDTQYF
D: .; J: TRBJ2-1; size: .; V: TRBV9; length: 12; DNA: TGTGCCAGCAGCGCCCCGTCCAATGAGCAGTTCTTC; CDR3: CASSAPSNEQFF
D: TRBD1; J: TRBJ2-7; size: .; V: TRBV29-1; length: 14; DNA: TGCAGCGCGACAGGGGTTCAAAGATCCTACGAGCAGTACTTC; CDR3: CSATGVQRSYEQYF
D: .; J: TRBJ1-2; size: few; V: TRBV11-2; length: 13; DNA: TGTGCCAGCAGCTCCAAGGAGAACTATGGCTACACCTTC; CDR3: CASSSKENYGYTF
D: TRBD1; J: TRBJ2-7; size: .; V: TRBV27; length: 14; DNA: TGTGCCAGCAGTCGGACAGGGGGCTCCTACGAGCAGTACTTC; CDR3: CASSRTGGSYEQYF
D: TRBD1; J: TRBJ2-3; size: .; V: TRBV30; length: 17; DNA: TGTGCCTGGAGTCACATCCCGACAGGGGATTACACAGATACGCAGTATTTT; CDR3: CAWSHIPTGDYTDTQYF
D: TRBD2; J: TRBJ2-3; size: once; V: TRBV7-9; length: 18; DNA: TGTGCCAGCAGCTTATCAGGACTAGCGGGAGGGCTGGGAGATACGCAGTATTTT; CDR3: CASSLSGLAGGLGDTQYF
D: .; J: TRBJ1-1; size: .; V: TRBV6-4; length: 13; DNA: TGTGCCAGCAGTGTTCTGGTGAACACTGAAGCTTTCTTT; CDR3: CASSVLVNTEAFF
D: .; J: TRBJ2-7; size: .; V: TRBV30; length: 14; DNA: TGTGCCTGGAGGGGGGCACGTCAAACCTACGAGCAGTACTTC; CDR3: CAWRGARQTYEQYF
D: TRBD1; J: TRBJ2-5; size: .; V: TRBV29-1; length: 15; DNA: TGCAGCGTTGAATTCACAGGGGGGTATCAAGAGACCCAGTACTTC; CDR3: CSVEFTGGYQETQYF
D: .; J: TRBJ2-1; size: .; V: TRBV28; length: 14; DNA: TGTGCCAGCAGTTTCCTTCGCAGGGGCGATGAGCAGTTCTTC; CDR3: CASSFLRRGDEQFF